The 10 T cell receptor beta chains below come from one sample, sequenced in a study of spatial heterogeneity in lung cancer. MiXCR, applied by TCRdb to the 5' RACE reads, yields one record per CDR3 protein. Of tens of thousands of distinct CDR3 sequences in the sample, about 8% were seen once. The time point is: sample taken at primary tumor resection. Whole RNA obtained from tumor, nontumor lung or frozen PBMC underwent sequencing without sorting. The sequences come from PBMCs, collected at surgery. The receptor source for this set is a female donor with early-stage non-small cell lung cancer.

The DNA of the CDR3 is TGTGCCAGCAGCCAAGGAAGGACAGGGGGCCCAGATACGCAGTATTTT. Encoded protein: CASSQGRTGGPDTQYF. The gene calls are TRBV3-1 and TRBJ2-3, with TRBD1 matching 11 bases. Germline values: CDR1 LGHDT, CDR2 YNNKEL (reference sequence). The V segment lost 1 base and the J segment 4 bases; nucleotides outside the gene matches: 4. This CDR3 spans 16 amino acids.

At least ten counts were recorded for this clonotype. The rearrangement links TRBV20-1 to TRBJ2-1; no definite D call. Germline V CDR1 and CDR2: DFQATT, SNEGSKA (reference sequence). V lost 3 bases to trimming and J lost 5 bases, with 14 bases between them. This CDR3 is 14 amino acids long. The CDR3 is CSASWQVINNEQFF. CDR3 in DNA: TGCAGTGCTAGCTGGCAGGTAATCAACAATGAGCAGTTCTTC.

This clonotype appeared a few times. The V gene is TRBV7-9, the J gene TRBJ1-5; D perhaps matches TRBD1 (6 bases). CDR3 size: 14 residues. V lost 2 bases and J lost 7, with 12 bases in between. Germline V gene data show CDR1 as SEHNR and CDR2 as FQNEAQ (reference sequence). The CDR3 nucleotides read TGTGCCAGCAGCTTAAACAAGGGGGGCCAGCCCCAGCATTTT. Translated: CASSLNKGGQPQHF.

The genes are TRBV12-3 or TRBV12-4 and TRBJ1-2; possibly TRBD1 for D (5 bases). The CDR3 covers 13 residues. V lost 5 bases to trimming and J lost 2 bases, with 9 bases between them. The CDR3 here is CASSRGTNYGYTF. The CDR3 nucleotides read TGTGCCAGCAGTAGGGGCACAAACTATGGCTACACCTTC.

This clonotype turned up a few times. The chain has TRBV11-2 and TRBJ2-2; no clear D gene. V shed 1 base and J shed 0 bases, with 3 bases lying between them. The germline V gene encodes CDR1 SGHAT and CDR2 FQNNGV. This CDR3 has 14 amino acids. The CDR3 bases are TGTGCCAGCAGCTTAGGAGCGAACACCGGGGAGCTGTTTTTT. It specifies CASSLGANTGELFF.

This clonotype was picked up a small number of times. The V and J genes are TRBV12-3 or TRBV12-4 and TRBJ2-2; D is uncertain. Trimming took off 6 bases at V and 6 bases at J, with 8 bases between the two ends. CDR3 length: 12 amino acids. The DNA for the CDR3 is TGTGCCAGCAGAATTACGGCCGGGGAGCTGTTTTTT. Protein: CASRITAGELFF.

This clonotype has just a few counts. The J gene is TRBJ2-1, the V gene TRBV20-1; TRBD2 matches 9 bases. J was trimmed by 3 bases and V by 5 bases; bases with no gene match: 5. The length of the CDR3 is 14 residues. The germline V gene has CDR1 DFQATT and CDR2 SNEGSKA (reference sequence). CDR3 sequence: CSAFSGRFYNEQFF. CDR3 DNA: TGCAGTGCTTTTAGCGGGAGATTCTACAATGAGCAGTTCTTC.

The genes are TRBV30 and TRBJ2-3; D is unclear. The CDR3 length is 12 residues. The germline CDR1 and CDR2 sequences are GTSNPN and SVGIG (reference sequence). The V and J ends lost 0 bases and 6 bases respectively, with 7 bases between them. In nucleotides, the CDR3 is TGTGCCTGGAGTGTAGGGTCGGATACGCAGTATTTT. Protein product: CAWSVGSDTQYF.

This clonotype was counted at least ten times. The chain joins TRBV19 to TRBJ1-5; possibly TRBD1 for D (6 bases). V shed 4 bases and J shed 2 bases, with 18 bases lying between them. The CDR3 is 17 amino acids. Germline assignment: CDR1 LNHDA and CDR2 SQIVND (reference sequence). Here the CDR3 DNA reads TGTGCCAGTAGTAACCCGGCCGGGGGCGAGCGCAATCAGCCCCAGCATTTT. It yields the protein CASSNPAGGERNQPQHF.

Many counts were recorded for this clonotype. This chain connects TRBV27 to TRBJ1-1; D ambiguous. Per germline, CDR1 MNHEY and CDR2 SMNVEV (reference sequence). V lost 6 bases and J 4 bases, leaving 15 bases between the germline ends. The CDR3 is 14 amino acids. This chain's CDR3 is CASRILSGATEAFF. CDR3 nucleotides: TGTGCCAGCAGGATTCTTTCAGGTGCCACTGAAGCTTTCTTT.